Following are 14 T cell receptor beta chains from one sample sequenced in a study of blood T cell repertoires in COVID-19. Profiled with immunoSEQ multiplex PCR; TCRdb holds only in-frame clones, not every one. The table shows over 150,000 clones, with 77% occurring only once. Sequenced material: peripheral blood. These receptors were obtained from an older man with acute or convalescent COVID-19.

This chain joins TRBV28 and TRBJ1-2; D unresolved. Germline loops: CDR1 MDHEN, CDR2 SYDVKM. The V gene lost 5 bases and the J gene lost 4 bases, with 11 bases spanning the gap. This CDR3 is built from 13 residues. The CDR3: CASSSARVYGYTF. Here the CDR3 DNA reads TGTGCCAGCAGTAGCGCTCGGGTCTATGGCTACACCTTC.

J is TRBJ1-2 and V is TRBV15, with D tentatively TRBD1 (5 bases). Germline V gives CDR1 LNHNV, CDR2 YYDKDF (reference sequence). V was pared by 3 bases and J by 3 bases, with 20 bases between. CDR3 length: 17 amino acids. In nucleotides, the CDR3 is TGTGCCACCAGCAGCCCCCCGGGGGGGGGTCCGGACTATGGCTACACCTTC. It encodes CATSSPPGGGPDYGYTF.

The V and J genes are TRBV25-1 and TRBJ2-5; tentative D call: TRBD1 (6 bases). Germline V CDR1 and CDR2: MGHDK, SYGVNS. The CDR3 loop spans 16 amino acids. V lost 6 bases to trimming and J lost 2 bases, with 19 bases between them. CDR3 region: CASSLNEGRGQETQYF. The CDR3 nucleotides read TGTGCCAGCAGCCTAAACGAAGGCAGGGGACAAGAGACCCAGTACTTC. The complete variable domain, with remaining parts taken from reference TRBV25-1 and TRBJ2-5, reads EADIYQTPRYLVIGTGKKITLECSQTMGHDKMYWYQQDPGMELHLIHYSYGVNSTEKGDLSSESTVSRIRTEHFPLTLESARPSHTSQYLCASSLNEGRGQETQYFGPGTRLLVL.

The CDR3 nucleotides are TGCGCCAGCAGCCCACTCGGGGGGAACCTGAACACTGAAGCTTTCTTT. Translated: CASSPLGGNLNTEAFF. This chain connects TRBV5-1 to TRBJ1-1, with a weak D call TRBD1 (5 bases). CDR3 length: 16 residues. Trimming pared 4 bases from V and 0 bases from J, leaving 16 bases between. The germline V gene encodes CDR1 SGHRS and CDR2 YFSETQ.

The chain links TRBV12-5 to TRBJ1-3, with D perhaps matching TRBD1 (5 bases). The V end lost 0 bases, the J end lost 1 base, and 10 bases lay between the germline ends. The CDR3 length is 16 residues. Germline values: CDR1 LGHNT, CDR2 FRNRAP. CDR3 in DNA: TGTGCTAGTGGTTTGGTAATCGGGGGGTCTGGAAACACCATATATTTT. It is translated as CASGLVIGGSGNTIYF.

The V call is TRBV11-2, the J call TRBJ2-1; D is perhaps TRBD1 (6 bases). The V end lost 3 bases, the J end lost 0 bases, and 18 bases lay between the germline ends. The CDR3 is 18 residues long. The germline V gene encodes CDR1 SGHAT and CDR2 FQNNGV. The CDR3 bases are TGTGCCAGCAGCTTGACCCCGGGCGGACAGATCTCCTACAATGAGCAGTTCTTC. This gives the protein CASSLTPGGQISYNEQFF.

V and J are TRBV9 and TRBJ1-1; D remains ambiguous. The CDR3 runs to 14 residues. Germline V gives CDR1 SGDLS, CDR2 YYNGEE. Trimming stripped 0 bases from V and 1 base from J, with 7 bases between. The CDR3 sequence is CASSVGTSNTEAFF. CDR3 nucleotides: TGTGCCAGCAGCGTAGGGACTTCGAACACTGAAGCTTTCTTT. Looking up the rest from reference TRBV9 and TRBJ1-1 gives the full variable domain: DSGVTQTPKHLITATGQRVTLRCSPRSGDLSVYWYQQSLDQGLQFLIQYYNGEERAKGNILERFSAQQFPDLHSELNLSSLELGDSALYFCASSVGTSNTEAFFGQGTRLTVV.

The J gene is TRBJ2-5, the V gene TRBV7-6, with 8 nucleotides matching TRBD1. The CDR3 extends over 15 amino acids. Trimming at V came to 4 bases and at J to 4 bases, leaving 8 bases not matched to a gene. The germline V gene has CDR1 SGHVS and CDR2 FNYEAQ. This CDR3 reads CASSSPGGLRETQYF. Here the CDR3 DNA reads TGTGCCAGCAGCTCCCCAGGGGGCTTACGAGAGACCCAGTACTTC.

In regard to this clone: Given a much more abundant clone one base away, this may be a read error. Other DNA sequences in this sample translate to the same CDR3. The V and J genes are TRBV6-1 and TRBJ2-5, with TRBD2 identical over 11 bases. Per germline, CDR1 MNHNS and CDR2 SASEGT. The V and J ends lost 2 bases and 2 bases, in that order; junction bases with no gene match: 1. The CDR3 spans 15 residues. The CDR3 is CASSELAGGQETQYF. The CDR3 DNA follows: TGTGCCAGCAGTGAACTAGCGGGGGGACAAGAGACCCAGTACTTC.

This sequence joins TRBV11-2 and TRBJ2-1; D is perhaps TRBD2 (5 bases). The CDR3 covers 14 residues. Trimming took off 1 base at V and 8 bases at J, with 12 bases between the two ends. Germline V gene lookup returns CDR1 SGHAT and CDR2 FQNNGV. This chain's CDR3 is CASSLGTGSDEQFF. The DNA of the CDR3 is TGTGCCAGCAGCTTAGGTACGGGAAGCGATGAGCAGTTCTTC.

The rearrangement links TRBV5-4 to TRBJ2-5; tentatively, D is TRBD2 (6 bases). The ends were cut back, 5 bases at V and 5 bases at J, with 16 bases in the middle. Germline V gives CDR1 SGHNT, CDR2 YYREEE (reference sequence). The CDR3 is 14 amino acids. This chain's CDR3 is CASRDSTSSETQYF. CDR3 nucleotide sequence: TGTGCCAGCAGGGACTCGACTAGTAGCGAGACCCAGTACTTC.

The chain is built from TRBV28 and TRBJ1-1; 12 positions agree with TRBD1. Germline V gives CDR1 MDHEN, CDR2 SYDVKM. The CDR3 has 17 amino acids. Losses at the gene ends were 5 bases for V and 6 bases for J; bases not matched to a gene: 13. The CDR3 nucleotides are TGTGCCAGCAGTGAGGGCGGGACAGGGGGCGGGATCCCTGAAGCTTTCTTT. Its protein is CASSEGGTGGGIPEAFF. Based on the CDR3 plus reference TRBV28 and TRBJ1-1, the full variable domain is DVKVTQSSRYLVKRTGEKVFLECVQDMDHENMFWYRQDPGLGLRLIYFSYDVKMKEKGDIPEGYSVSREKKERFSLILESASTNQTSMYLCASSEGGTGGGIPEAFFGQGTRLTVV.

The CDR3 DNA sequence: TGCGCCAGCAGTCAATTGCCCCGGGACAGGCCGAACACCGGGGAGCTGTTTTTT. Its protein product is CASSQLPRDRPNTGELFF. The chain uses TRBV23-1 and TRBJ2-2, with 8 bases aligning to TRBD1. TRBV23-1 belongs to the ORF category, with a function that is uncertain. The V segment lost 1 base and the J segment 0 bases; nucleotides outside the gene matches: 7. The CDR3 sequence is 18 residues long.

This clone was recorded only once. This chain links TRBV6-1 with TRBJ1-3, with D possibly being TRBD1 (5 bases). Between the trimmed V and J ends, which lost 3 bases and 0 bases, there was a span of 12 bases. This CDR3 contains 16 residues. Germline V gives CDR1 MNHNS, CDR2 SASEGT. CDR3: CASSEPEGVSGNTIYF. The CDR3 DNA sequence: TGTGCCAGCAGTGAGCCTGAAGGGGTCTCTGGAAACACCATATATTTT.